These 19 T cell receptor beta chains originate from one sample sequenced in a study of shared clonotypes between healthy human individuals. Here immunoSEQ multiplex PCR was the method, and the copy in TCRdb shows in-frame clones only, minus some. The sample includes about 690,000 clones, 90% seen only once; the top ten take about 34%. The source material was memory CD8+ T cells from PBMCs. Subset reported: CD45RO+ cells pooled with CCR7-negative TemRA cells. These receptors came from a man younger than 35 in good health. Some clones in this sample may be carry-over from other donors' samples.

The DNA for the CDR3 is TGTGCCAGCAGCTTAGACCGAAAAGAGCAGTACTTC. Its protein is CASSLDRKEQYF. The chain joins TRBV7-9 to TRBJ2-7; no clear D. There are 12 residues in the CDR3. Trimming removed 1 base at V and 7 bases at J, with 8 bases between. Germline V gene sequence: CDR1 SEHNR, CDR2 FQNEAQ (reference sequence).

The CDR3 spells CASSLVSRYTDTQYF. The CDR3 DNA reads TGTGCCAGCAGCTTAGTCTCCAGATACACAGATACGCAGTATTTT. V gene TRBV11-2 combines with J gene TRBJ2-3; no definite D call. This CDR3 region has 15 residues. Trimming removed 1 base at V and 2 bases at J, with 10 bases between. CDR1 and CDR2 from the germline V gene are SGHAT and FQNNGV.

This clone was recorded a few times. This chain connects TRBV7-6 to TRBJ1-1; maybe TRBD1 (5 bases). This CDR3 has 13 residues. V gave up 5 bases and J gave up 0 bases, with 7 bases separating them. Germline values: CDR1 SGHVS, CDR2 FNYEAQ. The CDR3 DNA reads TGTGCCAGCAGCATCAGGGTGAACACTGAAGCTTTCTTT. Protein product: CASSIRVNTEAFF.

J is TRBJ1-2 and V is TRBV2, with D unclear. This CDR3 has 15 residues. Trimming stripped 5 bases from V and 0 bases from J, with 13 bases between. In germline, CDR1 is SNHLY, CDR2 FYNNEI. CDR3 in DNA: TGTGCCAGCAGTTCACCGGGCTCAGCTAACTATGGCTACACCTTC. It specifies CASSSPGSANYGYTF.

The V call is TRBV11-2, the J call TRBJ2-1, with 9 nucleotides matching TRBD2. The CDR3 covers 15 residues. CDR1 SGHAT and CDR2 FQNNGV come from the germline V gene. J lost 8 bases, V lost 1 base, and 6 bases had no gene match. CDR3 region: CASSLVTSGLDEQFF. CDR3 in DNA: TGTGCCAGCAGCTTAGTGACTAGCGGCCTGGATGAGCAGTTCTTC.

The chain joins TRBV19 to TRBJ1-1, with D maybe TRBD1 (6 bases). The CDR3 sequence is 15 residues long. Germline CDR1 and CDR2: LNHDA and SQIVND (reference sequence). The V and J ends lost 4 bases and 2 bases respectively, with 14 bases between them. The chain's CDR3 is CASSRWTAINTEAFF. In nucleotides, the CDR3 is TGTGCCAGTAGTAGGTGGACAGCGATAAACACTGAAGCTTTCTTT.

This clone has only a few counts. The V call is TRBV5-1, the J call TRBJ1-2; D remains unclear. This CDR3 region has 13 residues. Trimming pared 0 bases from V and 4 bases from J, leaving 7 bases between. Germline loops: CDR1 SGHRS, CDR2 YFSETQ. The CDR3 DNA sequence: TGCGCCAGCAGCTTGGGAGGGAGCTATGGCTACACCTTC. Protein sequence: CASSLGGSYGYTF.

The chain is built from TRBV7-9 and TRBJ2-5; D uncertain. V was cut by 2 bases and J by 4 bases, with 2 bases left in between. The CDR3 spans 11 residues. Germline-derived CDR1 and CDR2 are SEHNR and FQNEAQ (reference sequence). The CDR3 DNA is TGTGCCAGCAGCTTAACAGAGACCCAGTACTTC. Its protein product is CASSLTETQYF.

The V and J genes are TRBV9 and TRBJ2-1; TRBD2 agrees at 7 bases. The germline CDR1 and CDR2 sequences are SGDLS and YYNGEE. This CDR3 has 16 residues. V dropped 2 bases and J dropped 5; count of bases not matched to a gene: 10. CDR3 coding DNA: TGTGCCAGCAGCGTGGCGGTAGCGGGTTGGGACAATGAGCAGTTCTTC. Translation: CASSVAVAGWDNEQFF.

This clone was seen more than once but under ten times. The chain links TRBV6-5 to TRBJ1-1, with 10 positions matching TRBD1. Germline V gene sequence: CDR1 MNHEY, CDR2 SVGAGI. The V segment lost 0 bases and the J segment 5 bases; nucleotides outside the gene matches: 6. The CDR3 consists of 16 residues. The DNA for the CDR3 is TGTGCCAGCAGTTACTCTCGGACAGGGGGAAGGACTGAAGCTTTCTTT. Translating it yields CASSYSRTGGRTEAFF.

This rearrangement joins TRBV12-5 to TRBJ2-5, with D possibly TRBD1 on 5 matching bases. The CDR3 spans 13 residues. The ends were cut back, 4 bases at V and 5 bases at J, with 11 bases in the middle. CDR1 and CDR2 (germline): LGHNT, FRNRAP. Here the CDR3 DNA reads TGTGCTAGTGGTTCCGACAGTAGGGAGACCCAGTACTTC. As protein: CASGSDSRETQYF.

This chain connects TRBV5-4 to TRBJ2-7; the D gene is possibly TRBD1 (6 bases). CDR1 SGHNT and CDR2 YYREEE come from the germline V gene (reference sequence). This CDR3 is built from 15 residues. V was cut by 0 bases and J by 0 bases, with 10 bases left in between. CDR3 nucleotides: TGTGCCAGCAGCTTGGGGACAGCGCTCTCCTACGAGCAGTACTTC. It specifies CASSLGTALSYEQYF.

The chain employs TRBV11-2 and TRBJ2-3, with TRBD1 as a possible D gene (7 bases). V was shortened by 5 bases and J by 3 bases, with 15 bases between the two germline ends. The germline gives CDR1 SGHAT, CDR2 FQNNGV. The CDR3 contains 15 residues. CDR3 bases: TGTGCCAGCAGCGGTGACAGGGAGGAGACAGATACGCAGTATTTT. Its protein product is CASSGDREETDTQYF.

Written as DNA, the CDR3 is TGTGCCATCAGTGAGTCGATTACCGGGACCCAGTACTTC. Its translation is CAISESITGTQYF. V usage is TRBV10-3 and J usage is TRBJ2-5; D is undetermined. CDR1 is ENHRY, CDR2 SYGVKD, per germline. This CDR3 region has 13 residues. Trimming removed 0 bases at V and 7 bases at J, with 9 bases between.

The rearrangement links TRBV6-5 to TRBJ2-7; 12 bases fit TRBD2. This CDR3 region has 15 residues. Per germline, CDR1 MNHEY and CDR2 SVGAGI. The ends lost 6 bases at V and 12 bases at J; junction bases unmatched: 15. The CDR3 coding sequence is TGTGCCAGCAGCCCCTCGGGCCTAGCGGGAGGGGTGGCGTACTTC. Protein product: CASSPSGLAGGVAYF.

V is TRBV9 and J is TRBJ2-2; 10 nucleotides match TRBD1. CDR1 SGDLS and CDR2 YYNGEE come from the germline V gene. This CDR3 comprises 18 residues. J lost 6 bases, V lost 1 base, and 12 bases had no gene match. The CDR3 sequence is CASSVRRDRGALAGELFF. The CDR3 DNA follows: TGTGCCAGCAGCGTACGACGGGACAGGGGCGCTCTGGCCGGGGAGCTGTTTTTT.

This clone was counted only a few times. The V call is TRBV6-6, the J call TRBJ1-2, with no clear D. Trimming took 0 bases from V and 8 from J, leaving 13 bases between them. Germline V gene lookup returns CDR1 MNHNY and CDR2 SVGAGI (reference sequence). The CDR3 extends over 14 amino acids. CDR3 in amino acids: CASSYSSEGVGYTF. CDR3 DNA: TGTGCCAGCAGTTACTCCTCGGAAGGAGTAGGCTACACCTTC.

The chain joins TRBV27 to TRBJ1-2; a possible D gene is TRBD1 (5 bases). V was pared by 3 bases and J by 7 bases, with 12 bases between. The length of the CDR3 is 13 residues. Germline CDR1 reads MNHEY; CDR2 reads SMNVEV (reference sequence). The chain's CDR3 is CASSFYGDSGYTF. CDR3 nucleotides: TGTGCCAGCAGTTTTTATGGGGACTCTGGCTACACCTTC.

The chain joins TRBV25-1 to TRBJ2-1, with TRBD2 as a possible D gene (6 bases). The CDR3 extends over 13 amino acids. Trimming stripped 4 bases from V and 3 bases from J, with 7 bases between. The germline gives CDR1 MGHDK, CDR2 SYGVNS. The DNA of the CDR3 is TGTGCCAGCAGTGGGGGGGTCTACAATGAGCAGTTCTTC. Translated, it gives CASSGGVYNEQFF. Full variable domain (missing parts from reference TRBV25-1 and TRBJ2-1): EADIYQTPRYLVIGTGKKITLECSQTMGHDKMYWYQQDPGMELHLIHYSYGVNSTEKGDLSSESTVSRIRTEHFPLTLESARPSHTSQYLCASSGGVYNEQFFGPGTRLTVL.